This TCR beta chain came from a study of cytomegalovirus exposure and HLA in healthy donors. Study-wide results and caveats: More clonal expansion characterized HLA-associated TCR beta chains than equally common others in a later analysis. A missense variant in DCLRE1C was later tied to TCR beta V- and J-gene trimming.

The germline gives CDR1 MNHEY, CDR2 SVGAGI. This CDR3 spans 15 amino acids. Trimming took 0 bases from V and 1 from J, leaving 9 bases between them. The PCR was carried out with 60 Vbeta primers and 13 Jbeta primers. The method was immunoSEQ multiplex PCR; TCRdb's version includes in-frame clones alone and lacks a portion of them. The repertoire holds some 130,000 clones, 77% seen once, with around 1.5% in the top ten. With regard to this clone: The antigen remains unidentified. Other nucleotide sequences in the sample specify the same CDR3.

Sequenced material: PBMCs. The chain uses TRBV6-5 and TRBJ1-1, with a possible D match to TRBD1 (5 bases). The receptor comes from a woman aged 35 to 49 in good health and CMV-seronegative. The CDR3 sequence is CASSYSAGKNTEAFF. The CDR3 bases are TGTGCCAGCAGTTACTCTGCAGGGAAGAACACTGAAGCTTTCTTT.